This T cell receptor beta chain was recovered during a study of CD8+CD57+ T cells in acquired aplastic anemia. At the level of the study: Average DNA yield from sorted CD4+ and CD8+ cells was around 3.2 ug. Whole-study findings and limits: A set of approximately 29 CD8+ CDR3 sequences was shared between patients and controls, and these sequences appeared highly expressed in patients. No significant difference in CD8+ Simpson's diversity was found between patients and controls.

The CDR3 has 14 residues. V lost 6 bases, J lost 2 bases, and 12 bases lay in between. The germline V gene has CDR1 KGHSH and CDR2 LQKENI. According to the study, genomic DNA was the template for TCR beta VDJ and CDR3 profiling. One entry per CDR3 protein, called by TCRdb with MiXCR from the reads. The sample has hundreds of thousands of distinct CDR3 sequences; roughly 50% are singletons. Points on this clonotype: Its specificity is not known.

The sequenced sample consisted of sorted CD4+, CD8+, or CD8+CD57+ T cells (not recorded which) from PBMCs. The chain couples TRBV18 to TRBJ2-3; weak D call: TRBD1 (6 bases). The receptor comes from a human donor with severe aplastic anemia or a healthy control (not recorded which). The CDR3 loop is CASSFRDNTDTQYF. CDR3 coding DNA: TGTGCCAGCTCGTTCCGGGACAACACAGATACGCAGTATTTT. Full variable domain (rest looked up from reference TRBV18 and TRBJ2-3): NAGVMQNPRHLVRRRGQEARLRCSPMKGHSHVYWYRQLPEEGLKFMVYLQKENIIDESGMPKERFSAEFPKEGPSILRIQQVVRGDSAAYFCASSFRDNTDTQYFGPGTRLTVL.